These T cell receptor beta chains were read from a single sample in a study of blood T cells in healthy people across ages. One entry per CDR3 protein, called by TCRdb with MiXCR from the 5' RACE reads. The sample lists around 800,000 distinct CDR3 sequences, 53% occurring once. The sequenced sample consisted of blood. The receptors were sampled from a man older than 75 in good health. Both conserved end residues are part of each CDR3. A D gene is named only where the DNA matches it firmly. The listing skips clone size in some rows; elsewhere it reads once, few, many or a size class.

size,J,D,V,CDR3,DNA
NA,TRBJ2-3,NA,TRBV9,CASSVQGRTDTQYF,TGTGCCAGCAGCGTACAGGGGCGCACAGATACGCAGTATTTT
NA,TRBJ2-1,NA,TRBV11-3,CASSFDGRVNEQFF,TGTGCCAGCAGCTTTGATGGCCGAGTCAATGAGCAGTTCTTC
few,TRBJ1-4,NA,TRBV29-1,CSVRGEKLFF,TGCAGCGTTAGGGGTGAAAAACTGTTTTTT
NA,TRBJ2-1,TRBD2,TRBV7-3,CASSPWDSGASYNEQFF,TGTGCCAGCAGCCCTTGGGATAGCGGGGCCTCCTACAATGAGCAGTTCTTC
once,TRBJ1-5,NA,TRBV7-2,CASSSRDPNQPQHF,TGTGCCAGCAGCTCCCGAGACCCTAATCAGCCCCAGCATTTT
NA,TRBJ2-7,TRBD1,TRBV30,CAWRTGSIYEQYF,TGTGCCTGGAGGACAGGGTCTATCTACGAGCAGTACTTC
NA,TRBJ2-3,NA,TRBV7-2,CASSLWYRTDTQYF,TGTGCCAGCAGCTTGTGGTACCGCACAGATACGCAGTATTTT
NA,TRBJ2-7,NA,TRBV6-5,CASSSWREPPYEQYF,TGTGCCAGCAGCTCCTGGAGAGAGCCGCCCTACGAGCAGTACTTC
few,TRBJ2-1,NA,TRBV20-1,CSAGDTSGGNEQFF,TGCAGTGCCGGAGACACCAGTGGTGGCAATGAGCAGTTCTTC
NA,TRBJ2-1,TRBD2,TRBV5-1,CASSLVLAGEVEQFF,TGCGCCAGCAGCTTGGTACTAGCGGGAGAAGTTGAGCAGTTCTTC
NA,TRBJ2-5,NA,TRBV3-1,CASSQDLETPPETQYF,TGTGCCAGCAGCCAAGATCTTGAGACTCCTCCAGAGACCCAGTACTTC
NA,TRBJ2-1,NA,TRBV7-2,CASSLQGPAGTPYNEQFF,TGTGCCAGCAGCCTCCAGGGACCAGCGGGGACACCGTACAATGAGCAGTTCTTC
few,TRBJ1-2,NA,TRBV7-9,CASSPTFDKSYTF,TGTGCCAGCAGCCCCACCTTCGACAAGAGCTACACCTTC